The next 32 T cell receptor beta chains were all read from a single sample in a study of T cells in Graves' hyperthyroidism and ophthalmopathy (dated by TCRdb to about 2019). Library preparation used multiplex PCR. Sequenced using an Illumina HiSeq 2000. Amplification of TCR beta CDR3 regions was carried out from RNA transcripts. The first round of RT-PCR for the TCR CDR3 was performed with the HTBI primer set and the Qiagen OneStep RT-PCR kit. The raw public reads went through TCRdb reprocessing: fastp at Q25, MiXCR clone calling, in-frame beta chains kept. Records with the same CDR3 protein are collapsed into one entry carrying the most frequent genes and DNA. The sample table contains about 340,000 distinct CDR3 sequences; only one count was recorded for over 20% of them. The biggest ten clones account for less than 65% of the sample. The specimen sequenced was blood. These receptors originate from a woman between 50 and 59 years old with Graves' hyperthyroidism.

The rearrangement links TRBV6-5 to TRBJ2-1; D may be TRBD1 (6 bases). This CDR3 spans 15 amino acids. Germline V gene sequence: CDR1 MNHEY, CDR2 SVGAGI. V was shortened by 0 bases and J by 8 bases, with 14 bases between the two germline ends. CDR3 sequence reads: CASSYSPGVADEQFF. The CDR3 bases are TGTGCCAGCAGTTACTCGCCAGGGGTGGCAGATGAGCAGTTCTTC.

This clonotype was recorded many times. This chain connects TRBV19 to TRBJ1-2; D possibly corresponds to TRBD1 (5 bases). Trimming stripped 7 bases from V and 2 bases from J, with 11 bases between. The germline V gene has CDR1 LNHDA and CDR2 SQIVND (reference sequence). CDR3 length: 13 residues. This chain's CDR3 is CASTDRANYGYTF. CDR3 DNA sequence: TGTGCCAGTACCGACAGAGCCAACTATGGCTACACCTTC. Looking up the rest from reference TRBV19 and TRBJ1-2 gives the full variable domain: DGGITQSPKYLFRKEGQNVTLSCEQNLNHDAMYWYRQDPGQGLRLIYYSQIVNDFQKGDIAEGYSVSREKKESFPLTVTSAQKNPTAFYLCASTDRANYGYTFGSGTRLTVV.

A single count supports this clonotype. A much larger clone is a single base away; this may be a read error. The chain has TRBV5-1 and TRBJ2-5; 7 nucleotides agree with TRBD2. This CDR3 is built from 14 residues. The germline gives CDR1 SGHRS, CDR2 YFSETQ. CDR3 sequence reads: CVSSLTGGFETQYF. Here the CDR3 DNA reads TGCGTCAGCAGCTTGACGGGGGGTTTTGAGACCCAGTACTTC. Full variable domain (missing parts from reference TRBV5-1 and TRBJ2-5): KAGVTQTPRYLIKTRGQQVTLSCSPISGHRSVSWYQQTPGQGLQFLFEYFSETQRNKGNFPGRFSGRQFSNSRSEMNVSTLELGDSALYLCVSSLTGGFETQYFGPGTRLLVL.

At least ten counts were recorded for this clonotype. The CDR3 loop is CASRGRENTIYF. The CDR3 bases are TGTGCCAGCAGAGGCAGGGAAAACACCATATATTTT. The genes are TRBV11-2 and TRBJ1-3, with D perhaps matching TRBD1 (5 bases). Germline loops: CDR1 SGHAT, CDR2 FQNNGV. The CDR3 has 12 residues. The V end lost 6 bases, the J end lost 6 bases, and 9 bases lay between the germline ends.

This clonotype was detected many times. The V and J genes are TRBV12-3 or TRBV12-4 and TRBJ1-2, with D possibly matching TRBD1 (5 bases). This CDR3 has 13 residues. Trimming removed 2 bases at V and 8 bases at J, with 12 bases between. The CDR3 bases are TGTGCCAGCAGTTTAACGGGGCGTTTGGGCTACACCTTC. As protein: CASSLTGRLGYTF.

This clonotype was counted many times. This chain connects TRBV2 to TRBJ2-1, with 8 positions matching TRBD2. Germline CDR1 is SNHLY and CDR2 is FYNNEI. CDR3 length: 16 amino acids. V was clipped by 2 bases and J by 8 bases; unmatched bases: 11. As DNA, the CDR3 is TGTGCCAGCAGTGAACAGCCCCGAGCGGGAGTACATGAGCAGTTCTTC. This translates into CASSEQPRAGVHEQFF. Drawing the rest from reference TRBV2 and TRBJ2-1, the complete variable domain is EPEVTQTPSHQVTQMGQEVILRCVPISNHLYFYWYRQILGQKVEFLVSFYNNEISEKSEIFDDQFSVERPDGSNFTLKIRSTKLEDSAMYFCASSEQPRAGVHEQFFGPGTRLTVL.

This clonotype appeared a few times. This chain joins TRBV5-1 and TRBJ1-3; possibly TRBD1 for D (5 bases). V was pared by 0 bases and J by 4 bases, with 14 bases between. Germline loops: CDR1 SGHRS, CDR2 YFSETQ. The CDR3 is made up of 16 amino acids. CDR3 DNA: TGCGCCAGCAGCTTGGCGGGGGGATCATACGGAAACACCATATATTTT. Translation gives CASSLAGGSYGNTIYF.

This clonotype was counted ten times or more. This rearrangement joins TRBV12-3 or TRBV12-4 to TRBJ1-3; weak D call: TRBD1 (5 bases). V was trimmed by 8 bases and J by 2 bases, leaving 13 bases between them. The CDR3 length is 14 residues. CDR3 region: CASSLLTAGNTIYF. CDR3 DNA sequence: TGTGCCAGCTCTCTGCTGACAGCTGGAAACACCATATATTTT.

This clonotype was seen ten or more times. The chain recombines TRBV2 with TRBJ2-5, with unresolved D. This CDR3 comprises 14 residues. V gave up 2 bases and J gave up 4 bases, with 11 bases separating them. The germline V gene encodes CDR1 SNHLY and CDR2 FYNNEI. CDR3 sequence reads: CASSESRDGETQYF. The DNA for the CDR3 is TGTGCCAGCAGTGAAAGTAGGGATGGAGAGACCCAGTACTTC.

The chain joins TRBV2 to TRBJ2-1, with 13 bases lining up with TRBD2. J gave up 7 bases and V 6 bases, and 9 bases lay outside the gene matches. This CDR3 spans 16 amino acids. Germline CDR1 is SNHLY and CDR2 is FYNNEI. CDR3 sequence: CASRPRGTSGVNEQFF. The DNA for the CDR3 is TGTGCCAGCAGGCCCCGGGGGACTAGCGGGGTTAATGAGCAGTTCTTC.

This clonotype showed up many times. This CDR3 reads CSAGAGASYNSPLHF. The CDR3 DNA reads TGCAGTGCGGGCGCGGGGGCCTCCTATAATTCACCCCTCCACTTT. This chain links TRBV20-1 with TRBJ1-6; maybe TRBD1 (6 bases). Trimming took 6 bases from V and 0 from J, leaving 12 bases between them. From germline, CDR1 is DFQATT and CDR2 SNEGSKA (reference sequence). This CDR3 region has 15 residues.

This clonotype was recorded at least ten times. The rearrangement joins TRBV6-1 to TRBJ1-2; D is unresolved. V was pared by 8 bases and J by 2 bases, with 6 bases between. The CDR3 totals 11 residues. Germline V lookup: CDR1 MNHNS, CDR2 SASEGT. CDR3 residues: CASYQNYGYTF. CDR3 sequence (DNA): TGTGCCAGCTATCAAAACTATGGCTACACCTTC.

This rearrangement joins TRBV11-2 to TRBJ1-2; 9 nucleotides align to TRBD1. The junction had 10 bases not matched to a gene; V was cut back by 5 bases and J by 6 bases. The CDR3 runs to 15 residues. Germline V CDR1 and CDR2: SGHAT, FQNNGV. The CDR3 is CASSPWTGEKNGYTF. CDR3 nucleotide sequence: TGTGCCAGCAGCCCCTGGACAGGGGAAAAGAATGGCTACACCTTC.

This clonotype came up many times. The rearrangement joins TRBV12-3 or TRBV12-4 to TRBJ2-1; perhaps TRBD2 as D (6 bases). Trimming removed 7 bases at V and 7 bases at J, with 11 bases between. The CDR3 is made up of 12 amino acids. The CDR3 loop is CASNGAGNEQFF. As DNA, the CDR3 is TGTGCCAGCAATGGCGCGGGGAATGAGCAGTTCTTC.

There are many counts of this clonotype. This chain uses TRBV4-2 with TRBJ2-6, with D unresolved. This CDR3 has 18 amino acids. Germline CDR1 reads LGHNA; CDR2 reads YNFKEQ. The V gene lost 0 bases and the J gene lost 0 bases, with 12 bases spanning the gap. CDR3 loop: CASSQEPGFPSGANVLTF. In DNA form, the CDR3 reads TGTGCCAGCAGCCAAGAGCCGGGCTTCCCCTCTGGGGCCAACGTCCTGACTTTC.

The genes are TRBV11-2 and TRBJ2-1; 13 positions match TRBD2. Germline trimming cut 2 bases from V and 8 bases from J; bases unmatched to any gene: 12. In germline, CDR1 is SGHAT, CDR2 FQNNGV. The CDR3 sequence is 18 residues long. Here the CDR3 DNA reads TGTGCCAGCAGCTTAAGGGCCCTACTAGCGGGAGGGCGGGATGAGCAGTTCTTC. It specifies CASSLRALLAGGRDEQFF.

This clonotype has ten or more counts. The genes are TRBV2 and TRBJ2-7; 9 bases map to TRBD1. The germline CDR1 and CDR2 sequences are SNHLY and FYNNEI. V gave up 6 bases and J gave up 7 bases; unmatched junction bases: 7. This CDR3 contains 13 residues. In DNA form, the CDR3 reads TGTGCCAGCAGGGGGGGACAGGGATGGGAGCAGTACTTC. Encoded protein: CASRGGQGWEQYF.

Details on this clonotype: The junction does not match germline at one end; this may be a read error. The chain employs TRBV6-5 and TRBJ1-2, with 10 bases aligning to TRBD1. Germline values: CDR1 MNHEY, CDR2 SVGAGI. The CDR3 covers 17 residues. CDR3 amino acids: CASSNSDRGRRDYGYTF. The CDR3 coding sequence is TGTGCCAGCAGTAACTCAGACAGGGGGCGGAGAGACTATGGCTACACCTTC.

This clonotype came up many times. The rearrangement joins TRBV5-1 to TRBJ1-6; 7 nucleotides match TRBD1. CDR1 SGHRS and CDR2 YFSETQ come from the germline V gene. This CDR3 region has 18 residues. V gave up 5 bases and J gave up 3 bases; unmatched junction bases: 14. CDR3 nucleotides: TGCGCCAGCAGATTTTTTCCGGGACAGAGATTCTATAATTCACCCCTCCACTTT. It specifies CASRFFPGQRFYNSPLHF. Together with reference TRBV5-1 and TRBJ1-6, the CDR3 gives the full variable domain: KAGVTQTPRYLIKTRGQQVTLSCSPISGHRSVSWYQQTPGQGLQFLFEYFSETQRNKGNFPGRFSGRQFSNSRSEMNVSTLELGDSALYLCASRFFPGQRFYNSPLHFGNGTRLTVT.

This clonotype occurred once. The DNA of the CDR3 is TGTGCCAGTAGTATGGGGGCCATCCGTACCGGGGAGCTGTTTTTT. This sequence encodes CASSMGAIRTGELFF. The rearrangement links TRBV19 to TRBJ2-2; maybe TRBD1 (6 bases). The V gene lost 3 bases and the J gene lost 5 bases, with 13 bases spanning the gap. The CDR3 is 15 amino acids. Germline CDR1 and CDR2: LNHDA and SQIVND (reference sequence).

At least ten counts were recorded for this clonotype. J is TRBJ1-1 and V is TRBV12-3 or TRBV12-4; no definite D call. Trimming stripped 8 bases from V and 4 bases from J, with 8 bases between. This CDR3 spans 11 amino acids. CDR3 in amino acids: CASGIGTEAFF. CDR3 DNA: TGTGCCAGCGGCATCGGCACTGAAGCTTTCTTT.

The gene calls are TRBV20-1 and TRBJ1-2, with 10 bases fitting TRBD1. V lost 5 bases, J lost 5 bases, and 8 bases stayed unmatched. From germline, CDR1 is DFQATT and CDR2 SNEGSKA (reference sequence). This CDR3 region has 14 residues. For the CDR3, the DNA is TGCAGTGCTCCATTGCCGGGACAGGGGTATGGCTACACCTTC. Translation gives CSAPLPGQGYGYTF.

This clonotype was counted between two and nine times. The chain joins TRBV28 to TRBJ2-7; possibly TRBD2 for D (7 bases). The length of the CDR3 is 16 residues. V was pared by 3 bases and J by 0 bases, with 15 bases between. Germline V gives CDR1 MDHEN, CDR2 SYDVKM. DNA for the CDR3: TGTGCCAGCAGTTTGAGGGGGGGGGGGCTCTCCTACGAGCAGTACTTC. It encodes CASSLRGGGLSYEQYF.

The chain carries TRBV13 and TRBJ2-1; TRBD2 might be the D (8 bases). CDR1 and CDR2 (germline): PRHDT, FYEKMQ (reference sequence). The CDR3 has 16 residues. V was shortened by 6 bases and J by 7 bases, with 22 bases between the two germline ends. CDR3 DNA: TGTGCCAGCAGTTACAGGGGACGGGGGGGGTATAATGAGCAGTTCTTC. Its protein product is CASSYRGRGGYNEQFF.

The chain employs TRBV7-6 and TRBJ2-1, with TRBD2 as a possible D gene (6 bases). Per the germline V gene, CDR1 is SGHVS and CDR2 is FNYEAQ. The CDR3 spans 17 residues. The V end lost 2 bases, the J end lost 0 bases, and 14 bases lay between the germline ends. This chain's CDR3 is CASSLSIAASSYNEQFF. Here the CDR3 DNA reads TGTGCCAGCAGCTTATCGATAGCGGCAAGCTCCTACAATGAGCAGTTCTTC.

This chain links TRBV19 with TRBJ1-2, with 8 bases aligning to TRBD1. The J segment lost 6 bases and the V segment lost 7 bases, leaving 7 bases of the junction unmatched. The CDR3 covers 13 residues. From germline, CDR1 is LNHDA and CDR2 SQIVND (reference sequence). CDR3 bases: TGTGCCAGTACCCTGACAGGGGACAATGGCTACACCTTC. Protein: CASTLTGDNGYTF.

This clonotype was found a few times. This chain connects TRBV30 to TRBJ2-2, with TRBD2 matching 9 bases. CDR1 is GTSNPN and CDR2 is SVGIG in the germline V gene (reference sequence). V was pared by 0 bases and J by 0 bases, with 14 bases of the junction left unmatched. CDR3 size: 20 residues. The CDR3 loop reads CAWSVRRTSENRANTGELFF. CDR3 DNA sequence: TGTGCCTGGAGTGTACGGAGGACTAGCGAGAATAGGGCGAACACCGGGGAGCTGTTTTTT.

This clonotype was counted a few times. The genes are TRBV19 and TRBJ2-2; D unclear. Germline V gene sequence: CDR1 LNHDA, CDR2 SQIVND (reference sequence). The CDR3 covers 19 residues. V lost 4 bases to trimming and J lost 0 bases, with 21 bases between them. The CDR3 sequence: CASSTHPLGPFANTGELFF. CDR3 DNA sequence: TGTGCCAGTAGTACCCACCCCCTAGGGCCGTTCGCGAACACCGGGGAGCTGTTTTTT.

This clonotype was observed many times. The chain links TRBV6-5 to TRBJ1-2; D gene unclear. V was clipped by 1 base and J by 7 bases, with 19 bases between them. The CDR3 totals 16 residues. CDR1 is MNHEY, CDR2 SVGAGI, per germline. This chain's CDR3 is CASSYYSGKGMFGYTF. The CDR3 bases are TGTGCCAGCAGTTACTATTCGGGAAAGGGAATGTTTGGCTACACCTTC.

This clonotype showed up many times. The V call is TRBV9, the J call TRBJ1-3, with D possibly matching TRBD1 (5 bases). There are 18 residues in the CDR3. The V end was cut by 0 bases, the J end by 0 bases, with 16 bases between. Germline loops: CDR1 SGDLS, CDR2 YYNGEE. The CDR3 sequence is CASSVGPRETSSGNTIYF. The CDR3 coding sequence is TGTGCCAGCAGCGTAGGGCCCAGGGAGACATCCTCTGGAAACACCATATATTTT. Together with reference TRBV9 and TRBJ1-3, the CDR3 gives the full variable domain: DSGVTQTPKHLITATGQRVTLRCSPRSGDLSVYWYQQSLDQGLQFLIQYYNGEERAKGNILERFSAQQFPDLHSELNLSSLELGDSALYFCASSVGPRETSSGNTIYFGEGSWLTVV.

To note about this clonotype: A much bigger clone sits one base away, suggesting this may be a read error. The chain joins TRBV7-9 to TRBJ2-3; 13 positions agree with TRBD2. Germline V CDR1 and CDR2: SEHNR, FQNEAQ (reference sequence). V shed 3 bases, J shed 8 bases, and the junction held 11 bases outside the gene matches. This CDR3 is 17 amino acids long. The CDR3 sequence is CASSFRLAGGEKGTQYF. Here the CDR3 DNA reads TGTGCCAGCAGCTTTAGACTAGCGGGAGGCGAGAAAGGTACGCAGTATTTT.

The sample holds many counts of this clonotype. The chain combines TRBV6-1 with TRBJ2-7; D not certain. Germline V lookup: CDR1 MNHNS, CDR2 SASEGT. Trimming took 5 bases from V and 6 from J, leaving 11 bases between them. There are 12 residues in the CDR3. CDR3 residues: CASSYGVGEQYF. The CDR3 nucleotides are TGTGCCAGCAGTTACGGCGTGGGCGAGCAGTACTTC.